These T cell receptor beta chains were read from a single sample in a study of cytomegalovirus exposure and HLA in healthy donors. Some clones are missing from TCRdb's copy, which holds only in-frame ones; the method was immunoSEQ multiplex PCR. The sample yields roughly 100,000 clones, around 86% seen once. Sequencing was done on a sample of PBMCs. Receptor source: a man between 25 and 39 years old in good health and CMV-seropositive. Both conserved end residues are part of each CDR3. The D gene is left open where the match is weak. Rows may omit the clone size; those that give it use once, few, many or a size class.

d_call	j_call	clone_size	v_call	cdr3_nt	cdr3_aa
NA	TRBJ1-3	few	TRBV6-1	TGTGCCAGCAGCGCCGCAGGGATCTCTGGAAACACCATATATTTT	CASSAAGISGNTIYF
NA	TRBJ1-6	NA	TRBV9	TGTGCCAGCAGTTTGGACAAGAATTCACCCCTCCACTTT	CASSLDKNSPLHF
NA	TRBJ2-1	few	TRBV5-1	TGCGCCAGCAGCCTTCAGGGCGTGAGTACGAATGAGCAGTTCTTC	CASSLQGVSTNEQFF
NA	TRBJ1-1	NA	TRBV29-1	TGCAGCGTTGAAATCCGCAGGGAGGGGAGTGAAGCTTCCTTT	CSVEIRREGSEASF
NA	TRBJ2-7	NA	TRBV6-1	TGTGCCAGCAGTGAAACACAGGGTAGGCCCTACGAGCAGTACTTC	CASSETQGRPYEQYF
TRBD1	TRBJ1-2	NA	TRBV7-2	TGTGCCAGCAGCTTAGAACCACAGGGGGCGGATGGCTACACCTTC	CASSLEPQGADGYTF
NA	TRBJ1-5	NA	TRBV19	TGTGCCAGTACCCTGGGATCGGGGGGAGATCAGCCCCAGCATTTT	CASTLGSGGDQPQHF
TRBD1	TRBJ1-6	NA	TRBV7-6	TGTGCCAGCAGCTTAGGGGACAGCTATAATTCACCCCTCCACTTT	CASSLGDSYNSPLHF
NA	TRBJ2-4	NA	TRBV7-9	TGTGCCAGCAGCCCATTAAATACGCTGGGACTAGCCAAAAACATTCAGTACTTC	CASSPLNTLGLAKNIQYF
NA	TRBJ2-5	NA	TRBV4-2	TGTGCCAGCAGCCAAGGTGACAGCCAAGAGACCCAGTACTTC	CASSQGDSQETQYF
TRBD1	TRBJ1-2	NA	TRBV10-3	TGTGCCTCGCTATTGGGACAGGGGAGCTATGGCTACACCTTC	CASLLGQGSYGYTF
TRBD1	TRBJ2-7	NA	TRBV11-1	TGTGCCAGCAGCTTATCTCAAGACAGGGCACCTTACGAGCAGTACTTC	CASSLSQDRAPYEQYF
NA	TRBJ1-1	NA	TRBV5-1	TGCGCCAGCAGCCCCGGGACAATAATGAACACTGAAGCTTTCTTT	CASSPGTIMNTEAFF
TRBD2	TRBJ2-1	few	TRBV4-2	TGTGCCAGCAGCCAAGCTAGCGGGGGGGCGCTTGCGTCGGTCAATGAGCAGTTCTTC	CASSQASGGALASVNEQFF
NA	TRBJ2-1	NA	TRBV6-6	TGTGCCAGCAGTTACGAGGCAGGGACCTACAATGAGCAGTTCTTC	CASSYEAGTYNEQFF
TRBD2	TRBJ2-7	once	TRBV4-1	TGTGCCAGCAGCCAAGACGGGGGGGCGGGATACGAGCAGTACTTC	CASSQDGGAGYEQYF
NA	TRBJ2-5	NA	TRBV29-1	TGCAGCGTTGAATCCGGCAGGGGAGTGGAGACCCAGTACTTC	CSVESGRGVETQYF
TRBD2	TRBJ2-3	NA	TRBV4-3	TGCGCCAGCAGCCAAGTACTAGCGACCAGCACAGATACGCAGTATTTT	CASSQVLATSTDTQYF
TRBD2	TRBJ2-3	NA	TRBV5-5	TGTGCCAGCAGCTTAGGGACTAGCGGGGGAACTGGCACAGATACGCAGTATTTT	CASSLGTSGGTGTDTQYF